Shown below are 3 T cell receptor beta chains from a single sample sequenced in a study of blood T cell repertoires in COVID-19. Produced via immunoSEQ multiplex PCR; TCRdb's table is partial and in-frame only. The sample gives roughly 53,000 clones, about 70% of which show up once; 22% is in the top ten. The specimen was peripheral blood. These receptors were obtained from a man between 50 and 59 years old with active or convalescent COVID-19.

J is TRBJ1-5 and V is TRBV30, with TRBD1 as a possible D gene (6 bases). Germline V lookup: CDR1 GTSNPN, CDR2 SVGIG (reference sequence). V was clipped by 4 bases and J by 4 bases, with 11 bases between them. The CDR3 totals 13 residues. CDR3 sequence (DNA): TGTGCCTGGAAAGGACAGCCGAATCAGCCCCAGCATTTT. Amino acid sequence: CAWKGQPNQPQHF.

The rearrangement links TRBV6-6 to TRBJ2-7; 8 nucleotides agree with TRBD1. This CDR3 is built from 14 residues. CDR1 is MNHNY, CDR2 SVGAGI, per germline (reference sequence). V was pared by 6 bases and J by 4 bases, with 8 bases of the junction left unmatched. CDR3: CASSIPGGAYEQYF. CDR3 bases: TGTGCCAGCAGCATTCCAGGGGGCGCGTACGAGCAGTACTTC.

CDR3 bases: TGTGCCAGCAGGAAAGAGGGAGTTGGCTTGGAGCAGTTCTTC. It encodes CASRKEGVGLEQFF. The chain uses TRBV25-1 and TRBJ2-1, with TRBD2 as a possible D gene (5 bases). The germline V and J ends were trimmed by 6 bases and 10 bases, with 19 bases remaining between them. The CDR3 has 14 amino acids. From germline, CDR1 is MGHDK and CDR2 SYGVNS.